This T cell receptor (beta chain) was sequenced during a study of T cell responses to AZD1222 COVID-19 vaccine. Study-wide results and caveats: Close to half of spike-specific TCRs reportedly recognize unmutated variant regions. Baseline seropositivity characterized only six AZD1222 recipients.

Second-dose timings of about 4 or about 12 weeks were pooled. Worth noting for this clone: Its antigen is still unknown.

The assay was immunoSEQ multiplex PCR, and TCRdb's table has in-frame clones only and misses some. Altogether 180,000 or so clones are present, more than 85% being singletons, with the ten largest covering approximately 1.7%. This CDR3 comprises 14 residues. V was pared by 0 bases and J by 6 bases, with 7 bases between. Germline V gene lookup returns CDR1 SGDLS and CDR2 YYNGEE. The sample here was peripheral blood, taken 28 days after the second AZD1222 dose. The V gene is TRBV9, the J gene TRBJ1-6, with no clear D. This clonotype was sampled from an adult who received the AZD1222 COVID-19 vaccine. CDR3 sequence reads: CASSVGSPNSPLHF. CDR3 coding DNA: TGTGCCAGCAGCGTAGGATCCCCTAATTCACCCCTCCACTTT.